This entry features one T cell receptor (beta chain) sequence. Its antigen is unknown. At one boundary the junction diverges from the germline segment, which might be a read error. The sample is drawn from a study of blood T cells in healthy people across ages. Together with a sample-barcoded 5' primer, a J-beta primer mix was included in a second PCR lasting 7 to 11 cycles. Using its own MiXCR run on the 5' RACE reads, TCRdb lists one record per CDR3 protein. Among some 1.7 million distinct CDR3 sequences listed, 25% to 30% were seen once. Study-wide results and limits: Diversity of TCR beta correlated strongly with naive T cell percentage.

CDR3 length equals 13 residues. Germline loops: CDR1 MNHEY, CDR2 SMNVEV (reference sequence). The sequence was obtained from a young woman in good health. Input material: blood. This chain joins TRBV27 and TRBJ2-3; possible D gene TRBD1, 5 bases. Written as DNA, the CDR3 is TGTGCCACCAGGGATTGGGGCCCAGATACGCCGTATTTT. It encodes CATRDWGPDTPYF.